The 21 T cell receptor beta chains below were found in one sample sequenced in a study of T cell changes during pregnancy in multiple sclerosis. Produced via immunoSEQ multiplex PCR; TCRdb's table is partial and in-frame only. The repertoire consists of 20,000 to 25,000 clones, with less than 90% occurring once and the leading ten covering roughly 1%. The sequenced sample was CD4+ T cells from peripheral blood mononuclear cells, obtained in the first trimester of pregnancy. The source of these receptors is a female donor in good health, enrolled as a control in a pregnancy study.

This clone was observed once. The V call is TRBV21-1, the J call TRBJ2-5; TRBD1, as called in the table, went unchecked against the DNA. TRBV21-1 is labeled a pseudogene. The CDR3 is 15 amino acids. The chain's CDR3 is CASIVGQGDGETQYF. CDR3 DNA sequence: TGTGCCAGCATCGTGGGACAGGGGGACGGGGAGACCCAGTACTTC.

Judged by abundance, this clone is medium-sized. The CDR3 spells CAISVTGYEQYF. The CDR3 bases are TGTGCCATCAGTGTAACGGGGTACGAGCAGTACTTC. The chain carries TRBV10-3 and TRBJ2-7, with D possibly being TRBD2 (5 bases). The ends were cut back, 4 bases at V and 4 bases at J, with 8 bases in the middle. This CDR3 has 12 residues. In germline, CDR1 is ENHRY, CDR2 SYGVKD.

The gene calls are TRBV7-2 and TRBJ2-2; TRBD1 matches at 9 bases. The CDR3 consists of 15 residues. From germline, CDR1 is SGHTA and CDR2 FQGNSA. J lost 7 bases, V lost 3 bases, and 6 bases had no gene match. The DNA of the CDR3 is TGTGCCAGCAGCTTCCTACAGGGGGCTGGCGGGGAGCTGTTTTTT. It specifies CASSFLQGAGGELFF.

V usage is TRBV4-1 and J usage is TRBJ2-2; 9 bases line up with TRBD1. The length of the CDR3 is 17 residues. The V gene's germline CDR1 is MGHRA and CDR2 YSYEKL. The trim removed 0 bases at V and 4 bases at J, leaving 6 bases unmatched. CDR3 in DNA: TGCGCCAGCAGCCAAGAGAAGGGGACAGGGATCACCGGGGAGCTGTTTTTT. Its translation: CASSQEKGTGITGELFF.

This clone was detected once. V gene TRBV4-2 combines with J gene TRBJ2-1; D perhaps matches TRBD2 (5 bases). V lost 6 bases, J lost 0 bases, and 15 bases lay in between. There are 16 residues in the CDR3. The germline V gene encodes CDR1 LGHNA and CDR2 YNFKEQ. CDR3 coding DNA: TGTGCCAGCAGTCATGTGGGCACTAGCTCCTACAATGAGCAGTTCTTC. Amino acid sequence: CASSHVGTSSYNEQFF.

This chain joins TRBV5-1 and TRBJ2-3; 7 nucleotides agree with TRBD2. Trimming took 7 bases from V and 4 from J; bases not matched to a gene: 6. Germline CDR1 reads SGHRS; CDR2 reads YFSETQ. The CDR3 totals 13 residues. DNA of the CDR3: TGCGCCAGCTCCGGGACTATGGCAGATACGCAGTATTTT. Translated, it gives CASSGTMADTQYF.

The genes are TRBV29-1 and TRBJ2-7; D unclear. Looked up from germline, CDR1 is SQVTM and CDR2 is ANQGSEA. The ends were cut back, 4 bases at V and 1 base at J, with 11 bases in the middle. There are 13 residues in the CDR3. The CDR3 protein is CSVGAVASYEQYF. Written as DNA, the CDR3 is TGCAGCGTTGGGGCAGTCGCATCCTACGAGCAGTACTTC.

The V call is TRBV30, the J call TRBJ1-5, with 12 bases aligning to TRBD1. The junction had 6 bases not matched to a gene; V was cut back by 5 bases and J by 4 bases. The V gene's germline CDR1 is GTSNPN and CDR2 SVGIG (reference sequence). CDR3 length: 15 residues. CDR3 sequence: CAWGTGGAGNQPQHF. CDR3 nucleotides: TGTGCCTGGGGGACAGGGGGCGCAGGGAATCAGCCCCAGCATTTT.

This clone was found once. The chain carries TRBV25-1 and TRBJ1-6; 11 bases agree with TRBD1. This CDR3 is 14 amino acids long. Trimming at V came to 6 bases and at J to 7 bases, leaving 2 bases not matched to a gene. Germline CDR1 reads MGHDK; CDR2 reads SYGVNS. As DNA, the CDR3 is TGTGCCAGCAGGAGGGACAGGGGGAATTCACCCCTCCACTTT. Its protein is CASRRDRGNSPLHF.

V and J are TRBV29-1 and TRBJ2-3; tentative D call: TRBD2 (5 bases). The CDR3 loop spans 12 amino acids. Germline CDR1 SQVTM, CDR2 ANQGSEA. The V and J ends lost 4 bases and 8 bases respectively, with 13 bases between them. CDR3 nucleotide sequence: TGCAGCGTTGGAGGGTCCACCACTACGCAGTATTTT. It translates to CSVGGSTTTQYF.

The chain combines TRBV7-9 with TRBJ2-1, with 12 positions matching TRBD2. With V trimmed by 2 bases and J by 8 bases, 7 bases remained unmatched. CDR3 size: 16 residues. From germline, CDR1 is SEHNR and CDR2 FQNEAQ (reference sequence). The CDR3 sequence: CASSLRLAGEGDEQFF. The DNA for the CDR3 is TGTGCCAGCAGCTTACGACTAGCGGGGGAGGGCGATGAGCAGTTCTTC.

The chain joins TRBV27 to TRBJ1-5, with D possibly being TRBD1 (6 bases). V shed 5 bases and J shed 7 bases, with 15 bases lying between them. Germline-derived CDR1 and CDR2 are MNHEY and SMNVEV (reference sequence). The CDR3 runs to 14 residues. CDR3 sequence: CASSPQGSGQPQHF. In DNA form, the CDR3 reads TGTGCCAGCAGTCCACAGGGTAGCGGGCAGCCCCAGCATTTT.

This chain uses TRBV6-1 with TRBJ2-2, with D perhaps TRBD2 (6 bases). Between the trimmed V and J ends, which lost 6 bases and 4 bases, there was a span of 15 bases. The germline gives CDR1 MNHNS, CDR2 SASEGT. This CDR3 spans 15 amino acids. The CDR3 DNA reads TGTGCCAGCAGCCTCGACTGGAGGGCCACCGGGGAGCTGTTTTTT. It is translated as CASSLDWRATGELFF.

CDR3 sequence reads: CASSQARGGLPGELFF. In DNA form, the CDR3 reads TGCGCCAGCAGCCAAGCGCGGGGGGGCCTTCCCGGGGAGCTGTTTTTT. This rearrangement joins TRBV4-1 to TRBJ2-2, with 9 bases aligning to TRBD2. With V trimmed by 1 base and J by 6 bases, 6 bases remained unmatched. Germline V gene lookup returns CDR1 MGHRA and CDR2 YSYEKL. The CDR3 has 16 amino acids.

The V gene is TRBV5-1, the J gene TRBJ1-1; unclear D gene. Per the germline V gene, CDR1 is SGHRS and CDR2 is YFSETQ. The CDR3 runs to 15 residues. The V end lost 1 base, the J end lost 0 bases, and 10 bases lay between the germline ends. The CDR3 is CASSLNSLMNTEAFF. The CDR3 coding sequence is TGCGCCAGCAGCTTGAATAGCCTGATGAACACTGAAGCTTTCTTT. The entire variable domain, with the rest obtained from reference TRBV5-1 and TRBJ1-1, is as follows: KAGVTQTPRYLIKTRGQQVTLSCSPISGHRSVSWYQQTPGQGLQFLFEYFSETQRNKGNFPGRFSGRQFSNSRSEMNVSTLELGDSALYLCASSLNSLMNTEAFFGQGTRLTVV.

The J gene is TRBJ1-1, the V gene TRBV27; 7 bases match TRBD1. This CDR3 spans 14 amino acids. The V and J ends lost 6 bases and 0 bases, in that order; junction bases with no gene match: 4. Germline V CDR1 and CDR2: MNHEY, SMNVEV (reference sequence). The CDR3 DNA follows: TGTGCCAGCAGGTTGACAGGGTTGAACACTGAAGCTTTCTTT. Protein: CASRLTGLNTEAFF.

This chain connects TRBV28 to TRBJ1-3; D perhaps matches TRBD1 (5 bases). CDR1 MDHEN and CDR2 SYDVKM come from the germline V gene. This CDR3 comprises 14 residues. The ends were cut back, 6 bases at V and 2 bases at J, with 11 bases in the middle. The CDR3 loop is CASSGGAPGNTIYF. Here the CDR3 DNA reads TGTGCCAGCAGCGGAGGGGCACCTGGAAACACCATATATTTT.

CDR3 sequence reads: CASSLRLDRDETQYF. The DNA of the CDR3 is TGTGCCAGCAGCTTACGCTTGGACAGGGACGAGACCCAGTACTTC. The chain combines TRBV7-6 with TRBJ2-5, with 8 bases aligning to TRBD1. V lost 2 bases and J lost 5; bases outside the gene matches: 7. This CDR3 comprises 15 residues. Germline V CDR1 and CDR2: SGHVS, FNYEAQ.

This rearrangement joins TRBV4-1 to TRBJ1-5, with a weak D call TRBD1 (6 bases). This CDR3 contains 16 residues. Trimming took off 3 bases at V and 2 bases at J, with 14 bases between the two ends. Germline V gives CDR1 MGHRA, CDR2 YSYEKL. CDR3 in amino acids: CASSHLVEGGNQPQHF. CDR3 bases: TGCGCCAGCAGCCACCTCGTTGAGGGGGGCAATCAGCCCCAGCATTTT.

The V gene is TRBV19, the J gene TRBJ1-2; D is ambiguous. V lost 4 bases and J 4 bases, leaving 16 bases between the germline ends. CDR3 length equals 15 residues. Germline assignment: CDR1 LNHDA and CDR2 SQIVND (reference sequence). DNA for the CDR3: TGTGCCAGTAGTAGGTTACGCCTATCGATCTATGGCTACACCTTC. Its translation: CASSRLRLSIYGYTF. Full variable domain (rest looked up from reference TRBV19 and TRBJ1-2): DGGITQSPKYLFRKEGQNVTLSCEQNLNHDAMYWYRQDPGQGLRLIYYSQIVNDFQKGDIAEGYSVSREKKESFPLTVTSAQKNPTAFYLCASSRLRLSIYGYTFGSGTRLTVV.

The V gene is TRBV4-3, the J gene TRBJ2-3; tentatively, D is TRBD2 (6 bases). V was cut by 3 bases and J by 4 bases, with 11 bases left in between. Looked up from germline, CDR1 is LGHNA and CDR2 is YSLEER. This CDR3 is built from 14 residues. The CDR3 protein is CASSQGGSADTQYF. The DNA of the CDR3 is TGCGCCAGCAGCCAGGGGGGTTCTGCAGATACGCAGTATTTT.